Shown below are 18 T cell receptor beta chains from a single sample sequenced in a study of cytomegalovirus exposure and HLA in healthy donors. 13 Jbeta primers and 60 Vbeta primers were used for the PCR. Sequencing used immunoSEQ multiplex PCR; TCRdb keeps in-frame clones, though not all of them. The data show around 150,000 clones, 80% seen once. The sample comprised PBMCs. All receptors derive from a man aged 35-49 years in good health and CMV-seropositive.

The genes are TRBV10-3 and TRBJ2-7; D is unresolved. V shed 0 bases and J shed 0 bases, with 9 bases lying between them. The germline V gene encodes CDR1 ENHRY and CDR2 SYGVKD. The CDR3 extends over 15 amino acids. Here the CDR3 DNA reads TGTGCCATCAGTGAGTCAGAACTAAGCTCCTACGAGCAGTACTTC. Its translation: CAISESELSSYEQYF.

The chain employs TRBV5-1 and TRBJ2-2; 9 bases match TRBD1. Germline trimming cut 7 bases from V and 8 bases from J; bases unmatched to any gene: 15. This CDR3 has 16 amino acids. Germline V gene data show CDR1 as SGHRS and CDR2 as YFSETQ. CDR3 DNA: TGCGCCAGCGCCGGGACAGGGCCATCACAGGGTGGGGAGCTGTTTTTT. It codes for CASAGTGPSQGGELFF.

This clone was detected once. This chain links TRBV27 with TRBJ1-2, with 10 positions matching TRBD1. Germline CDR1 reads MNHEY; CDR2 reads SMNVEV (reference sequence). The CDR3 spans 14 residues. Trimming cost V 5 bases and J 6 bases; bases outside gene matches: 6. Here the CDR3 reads CASSRDRGLDGYTF. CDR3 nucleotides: TGTGCCAGCAGTCGGGACAGGGGTTTGGATGGCTACACCTTC.

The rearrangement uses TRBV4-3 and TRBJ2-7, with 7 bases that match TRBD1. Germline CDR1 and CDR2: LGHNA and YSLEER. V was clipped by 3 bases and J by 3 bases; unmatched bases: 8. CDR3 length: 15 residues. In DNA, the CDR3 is TGCGCCAGCAGCCACAGGACAGGTTCTTTCTACGAGCAGTACTTC. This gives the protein CASSHRTGSFYEQYF.

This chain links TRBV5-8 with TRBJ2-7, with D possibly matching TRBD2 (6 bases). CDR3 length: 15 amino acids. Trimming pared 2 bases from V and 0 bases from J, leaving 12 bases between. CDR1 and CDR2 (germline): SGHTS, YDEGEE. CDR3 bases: TGTGCCAGCAGCTTTGCGGGGCTCAGCTCCTACGAGCAGTACTTC. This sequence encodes CASSFAGLSSYEQYF. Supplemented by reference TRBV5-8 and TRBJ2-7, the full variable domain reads EAGVTQSPTHLIKTRGQQATLRCSPISGHTSVYWYQQALGLGLQFLLWYDEGEERNRGNFPPRFSGRQFPNYSSELNVNALELEDSALYLCASSFAGLSSYEQYFGPGTRLTVT.

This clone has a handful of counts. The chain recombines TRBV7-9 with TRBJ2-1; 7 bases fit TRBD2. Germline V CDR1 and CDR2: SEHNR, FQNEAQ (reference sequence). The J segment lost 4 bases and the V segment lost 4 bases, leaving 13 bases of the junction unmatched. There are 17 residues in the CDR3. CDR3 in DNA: TGTGCCAGCAGCTCCTTTGGGCGGGAGCTGAGGTACAATGAGCAGTTCTTC. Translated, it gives CASSSFGRELRYNEQFF.

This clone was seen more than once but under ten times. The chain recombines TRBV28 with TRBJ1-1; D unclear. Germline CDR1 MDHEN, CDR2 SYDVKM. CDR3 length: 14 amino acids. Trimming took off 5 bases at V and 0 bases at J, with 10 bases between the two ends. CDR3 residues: CASSAGALNTEAFF. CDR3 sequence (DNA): TGTGCCAGCAGTGCGGGAGCGTTGAACACTGAAGCTTTCTTT.

CDR3 sequence: CASSGAGGRMNTEAFF. CDR3 nucleotides: TGTGCCAGCAGCGGAGCAGGGGGACGTATGAACACTGAAGCTTTCTTT. V usage is TRBV5-4 and J usage is TRBJ1-1; TRBD1 agrees at 7 bases. CDR1 and CDR2 from the germline V gene are SGHNT and YYREEE (reference sequence). Germline trimming cut 4 bases from V and 0 bases from J; bases unmatched to any gene: 9. There are 16 residues in the CDR3. The full variable domain, its missing parts supplied by reference TRBV5-4 and TRBJ1-1, is ETGVTQSPTHLIKTRGQQVTLRCSSQSGHNTVSWYQQALGQGPQFIFQYYREEENGRGNFPPRFSGLQFPNYSSELNVNALELDDSALYLCASSGAGGRMNTEAFFGQGTRLTVV.

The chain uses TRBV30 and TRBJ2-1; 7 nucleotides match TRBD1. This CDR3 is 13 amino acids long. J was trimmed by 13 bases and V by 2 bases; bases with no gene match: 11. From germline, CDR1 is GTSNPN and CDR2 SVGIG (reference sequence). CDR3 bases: TGTGCCTGGAGTCACAACAGGGGCCTTACCCAGTTCTTC. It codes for CAWSHNRGLTQFF.

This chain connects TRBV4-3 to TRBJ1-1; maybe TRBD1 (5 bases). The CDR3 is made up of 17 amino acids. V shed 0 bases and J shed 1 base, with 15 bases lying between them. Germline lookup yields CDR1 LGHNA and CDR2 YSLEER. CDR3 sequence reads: CASSQDRRGHSNTEAFF. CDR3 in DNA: TGCGCCAGCAGCCAAGATCGGAGGGGTCATTCGAACACTGAAGCTTTCTTT.

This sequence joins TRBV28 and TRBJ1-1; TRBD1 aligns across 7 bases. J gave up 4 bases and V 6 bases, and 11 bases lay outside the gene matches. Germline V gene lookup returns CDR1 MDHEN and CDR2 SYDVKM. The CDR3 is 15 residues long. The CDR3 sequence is CASSRTTGRSTEAFF. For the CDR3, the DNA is TGTGCCAGCAGCCGCACGACAGGGAGGAGCACTGAAGCTTTCTTT.

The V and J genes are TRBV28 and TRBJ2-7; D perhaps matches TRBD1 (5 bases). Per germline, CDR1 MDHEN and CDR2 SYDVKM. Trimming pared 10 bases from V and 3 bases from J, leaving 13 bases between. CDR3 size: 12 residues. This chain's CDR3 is CATTLGDYEQYF. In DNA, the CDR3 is TGTGCCACGACATTAGGGGACTACGAGCAGTACTTC.

In DNA, the CDR3 is TGCGCCAGCAGCTTGTCTAGCGCCCAAGAGACCCAGTACTTC. This translates into CASSLSSAQETQYF. The rearrangement joins TRBV5-1 to TRBJ2-5; weak D call: TRBD2 (6 bases). Germline assignment: CDR1 SGHRS and CDR2 YFSETQ. The CDR3 length is 14 residues. Trimming took 1 base from V and 1 from J, leaving 8 bases between them.

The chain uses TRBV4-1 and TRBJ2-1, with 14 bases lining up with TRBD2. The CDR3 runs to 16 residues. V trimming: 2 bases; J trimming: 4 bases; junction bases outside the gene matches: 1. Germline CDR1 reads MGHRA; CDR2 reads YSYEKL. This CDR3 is CASSQRTSGRYNEQFF. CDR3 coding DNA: TGCGCCAGCAGCCAACGGACTAGCGGGAGGTACAATGAGCAGTTCTTC.

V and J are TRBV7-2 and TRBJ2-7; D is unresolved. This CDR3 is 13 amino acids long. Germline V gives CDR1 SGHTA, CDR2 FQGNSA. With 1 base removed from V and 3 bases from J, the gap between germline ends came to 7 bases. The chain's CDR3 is CASSLEPNYEQYF. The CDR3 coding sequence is TGTGCCAGCAGCTTAGAGCCAAACTACGAGCAGTACTTC.

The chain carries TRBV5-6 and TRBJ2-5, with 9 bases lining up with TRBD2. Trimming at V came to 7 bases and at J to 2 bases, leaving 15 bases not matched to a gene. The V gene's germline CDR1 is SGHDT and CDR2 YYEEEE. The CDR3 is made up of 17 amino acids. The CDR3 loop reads CASGGGGLAGPQETQYF. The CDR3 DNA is TGTGCCAGCGGAGGGGGAGGGCTAGCGGGGCCGCAAGAGACCCAGTACTTC.

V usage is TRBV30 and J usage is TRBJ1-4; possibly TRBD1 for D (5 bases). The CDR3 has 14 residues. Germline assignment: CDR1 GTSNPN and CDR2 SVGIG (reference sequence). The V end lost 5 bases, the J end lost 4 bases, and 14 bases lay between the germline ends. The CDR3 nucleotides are TGTGCCTGGGGACCGGGACTCAATAATGAAAAACTGTTTTTT. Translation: CAWGPGLNNEKLFF.

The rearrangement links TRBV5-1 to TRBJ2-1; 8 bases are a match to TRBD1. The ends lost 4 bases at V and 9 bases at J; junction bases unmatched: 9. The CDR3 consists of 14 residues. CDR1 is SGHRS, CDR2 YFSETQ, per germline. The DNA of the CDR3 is TGCGCCAGCAGCAGGTCCCGGACAGGGACTGAGCAGTTCTTC. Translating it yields CASSRSRTGTEQFF.